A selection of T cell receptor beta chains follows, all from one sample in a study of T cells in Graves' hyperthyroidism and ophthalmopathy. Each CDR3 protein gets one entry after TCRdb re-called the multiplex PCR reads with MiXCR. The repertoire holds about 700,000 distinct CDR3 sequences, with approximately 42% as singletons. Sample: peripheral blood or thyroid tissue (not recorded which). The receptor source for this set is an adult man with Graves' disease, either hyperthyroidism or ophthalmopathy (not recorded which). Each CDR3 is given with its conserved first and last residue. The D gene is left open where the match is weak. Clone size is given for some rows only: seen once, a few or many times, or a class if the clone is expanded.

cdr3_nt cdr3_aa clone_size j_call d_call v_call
TGCAGCGTTGAAGACCGGACACGGGATATAGATGGCTACACCTTC CSVEDRTRDIDGYTF . TRBJ1-2 . TRBV29-1
TGTGCCAGCAGCCCAGGGAGCTTAGGATATGGCTACACCTTC CASSPGSLGYGYTF . TRBJ1-2 . TRBV7-3
TGTGCCAGCAGTTACTCACCGGGGAACAATCAGCCCCAGCATTTT CASSYSPGNNQPQHF . TRBJ1-5 . TRBV2
TGTGCCAGCAGCCTCGGGACAGGGCTGTACTACGAGCAGTACTTC CASSLGTGLYYEQYF . TRBJ2-7 TRBD1 TRBV25-1
TGCAGTGCTAGAGGCGGGGGGGGAAGTCAGCCCCAGCATTTT CSARGGGGSQPQHF . TRBJ1-5 . TRBV20-1
TGTGCCAGCAGCTTAGATCTGACCCGGGGGCCGTACTTC CASSLDLTRGPYF many TRBJ2-5 . TRBV7-9
TGTGCCAGCAGTGATGGGGATCTCGATCAGCCCCAGCATTTT CASSDGDLDQPQHF many TRBJ1-5 . TRBV2
TGTGCCAGCAGCTTACCGGGACAGGGGCCCAAGCAGTACTTC CASSLPGQGPKQYF few TRBJ2-7 TRBD1 TRBV7-2
TGTGCCAGCAGAGTCGCCGGGGAGCTGTTTTTT CASRVAGELFF few TRBJ2-2 . TRBV12-3/TRBV12-4
TGTGCCATCAGTGAGTATCGGACAGGGAACGACAATCAGCCCCAGCATTTT CAISEYRTGNDNQPQHF many TRBJ1-5 TRBD1 TRBV10-3
TGTGCCATCAGTGAGGGGACAGGGACCTACGAGCAGTACTTC CAISEGTGTYEQYF . TRBJ2-7 TRBD1 TRBV12-3/TRBV12-4
TGCAGCGCCCGGGACAGGACCGAGAAAGAGACCCAGTACTTC CSARDRTEKETQYF . TRBJ2-5 TRBD1 TRBV29-1
TGTGCCAGCATTACTGGGCCGATTAGCAATCAGCCCCAGCATTTT CASITGPISNQPQHF . TRBJ1-5 . TRBV24-1
TGTGCCAGCAGTTGGTTGGGGGACACTGAAGCTTTCTTT CASSWLGDTEAFF few TRBJ1-1 . TRBV27